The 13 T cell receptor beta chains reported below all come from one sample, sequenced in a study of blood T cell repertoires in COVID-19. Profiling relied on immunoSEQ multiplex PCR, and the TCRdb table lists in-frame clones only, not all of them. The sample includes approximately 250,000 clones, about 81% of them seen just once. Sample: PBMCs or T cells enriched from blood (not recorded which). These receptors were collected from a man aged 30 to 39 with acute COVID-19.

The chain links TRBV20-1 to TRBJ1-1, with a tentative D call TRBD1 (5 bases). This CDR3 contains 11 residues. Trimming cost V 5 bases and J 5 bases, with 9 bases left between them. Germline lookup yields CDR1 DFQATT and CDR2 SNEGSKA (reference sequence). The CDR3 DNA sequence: TGCAGTGCTGGCGGGACGACTGAAGCTTTCTTT. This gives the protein CSAGGTTEAFF.

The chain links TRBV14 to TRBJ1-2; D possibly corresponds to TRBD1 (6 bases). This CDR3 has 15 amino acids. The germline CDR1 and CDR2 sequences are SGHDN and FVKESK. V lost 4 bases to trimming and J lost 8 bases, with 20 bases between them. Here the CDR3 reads CASSLTLQGGEGYTF. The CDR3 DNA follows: TGTGCCAGCAGCCTCACCCTACAGGGTGGAGAAGGCTACACCTTC. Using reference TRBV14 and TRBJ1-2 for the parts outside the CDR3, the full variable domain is EAGVTQFPSHSVIEKGQTVTLRCDPISGHDNLYWYRRVMGKEIKFLLHFVKESKQDESGMPNNRFLAERTGGTYSTLKVQPAELEDSGVYFCASSLTLQGGEGYTFGSGTRLTVV.

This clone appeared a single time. The CDR3: CASSPRGGSGNNEQFF. In DNA, the CDR3 is TGTGCCAGCAGCCCTAGAGGGGGTTCCGGGAACAATGAGCAGTTCTTC. This chain connects TRBV7-3 to TRBJ2-1, with a weak D call TRBD1 (6 bases). Trimming removed 5 bases at V and 5 bases at J, with 19 bases between. The CDR3 spans 16 residues. Per germline, CDR1 SGHTA and CDR2 FQGTGA.

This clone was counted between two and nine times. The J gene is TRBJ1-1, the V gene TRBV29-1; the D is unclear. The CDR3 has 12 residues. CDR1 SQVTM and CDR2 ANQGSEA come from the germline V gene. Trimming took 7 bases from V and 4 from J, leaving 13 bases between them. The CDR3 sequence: CSARPGGTEAFF. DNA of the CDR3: TGCAGCGCCCGTCCGGGTGGCACTGAAGCTTTCTTT.

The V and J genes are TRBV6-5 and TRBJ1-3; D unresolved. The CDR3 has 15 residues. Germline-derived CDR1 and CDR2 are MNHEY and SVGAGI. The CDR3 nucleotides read TGTGCGACCAGTTACCAGTCTGTGGCTGGAAACACCATATATTTT. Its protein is CATSYQSVAGNTIYF.

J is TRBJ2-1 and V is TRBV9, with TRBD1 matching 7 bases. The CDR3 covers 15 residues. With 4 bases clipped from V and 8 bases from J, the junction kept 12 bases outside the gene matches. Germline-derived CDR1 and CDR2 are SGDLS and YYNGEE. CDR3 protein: CASSSNAKGAYEQFF. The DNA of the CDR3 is TGTGCCAGCAGCTCAAACGCGAAGGGGGCGTATGAGCAGTTCTTC.

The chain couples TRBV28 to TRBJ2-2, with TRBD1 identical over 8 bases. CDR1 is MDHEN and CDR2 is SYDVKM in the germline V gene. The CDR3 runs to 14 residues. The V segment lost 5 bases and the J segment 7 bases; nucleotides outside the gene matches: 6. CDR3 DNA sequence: TGTGCCAGCAGTCCCCCCAGGGGGCACGGGGAGCTGTTTTTT. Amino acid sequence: CASSPPRGHGELFF. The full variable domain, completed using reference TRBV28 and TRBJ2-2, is DVKVTQSSRYLVKRTGEKVFLECVQDMDHENMFWYRQDPGLGLRLIYFSYDVKMKEKGDIPEGYSVSREKKERFSLILESASTNQTSMYLCASSPPRGHGELFFGEGSRLTVL.

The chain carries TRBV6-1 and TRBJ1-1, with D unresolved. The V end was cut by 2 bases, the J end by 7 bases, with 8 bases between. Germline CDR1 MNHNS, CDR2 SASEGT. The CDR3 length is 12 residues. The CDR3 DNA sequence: TGTGCCAGCAGTGAACTGGCCAGTGAAGCTTTCTTT. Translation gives CASSELASEAFF.

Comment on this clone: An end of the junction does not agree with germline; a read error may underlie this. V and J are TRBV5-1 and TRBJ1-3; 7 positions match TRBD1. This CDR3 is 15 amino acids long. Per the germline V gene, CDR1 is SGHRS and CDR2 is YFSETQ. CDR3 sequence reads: CASREGTVSGNTIYF. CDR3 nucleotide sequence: TGTGCCAGCAGGGAAGGGACAGTGTCTGGAAACACCATATATTTT.

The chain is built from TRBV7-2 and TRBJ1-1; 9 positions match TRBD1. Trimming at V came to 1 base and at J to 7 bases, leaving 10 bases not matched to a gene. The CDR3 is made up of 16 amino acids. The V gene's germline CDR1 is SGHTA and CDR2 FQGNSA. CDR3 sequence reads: CASSLDGTGWVVEAFF. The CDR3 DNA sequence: TGTGCCAGCAGCTTAGACGGGACAGGGTGGGTGGTTGAAGCTTTCTTT.

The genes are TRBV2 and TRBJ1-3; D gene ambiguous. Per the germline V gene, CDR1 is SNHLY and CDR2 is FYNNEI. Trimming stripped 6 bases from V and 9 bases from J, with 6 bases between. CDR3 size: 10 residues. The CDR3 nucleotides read TGTGCCAGCAGGAGTGCCACCATATATTTT. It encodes CASRSATIYF. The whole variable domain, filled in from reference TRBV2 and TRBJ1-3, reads EPEVTQTPSHQVTQMGQEVILRCVPISNHLYFYWYRQILGQKVEFLVSFYNNEISEKSEIFDDQFSVERPDGSNFTLKIRSTKLEDSAMYFCASRSATIYFGEGSWLTVV.

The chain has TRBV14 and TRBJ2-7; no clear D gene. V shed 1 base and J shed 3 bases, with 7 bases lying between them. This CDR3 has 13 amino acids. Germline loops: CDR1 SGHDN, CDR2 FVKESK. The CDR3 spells CASSQGYGYEQYV. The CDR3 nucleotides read TGTGCCAGCAGCCAAGGGTACGGCTACGAGCAGTACGTC.

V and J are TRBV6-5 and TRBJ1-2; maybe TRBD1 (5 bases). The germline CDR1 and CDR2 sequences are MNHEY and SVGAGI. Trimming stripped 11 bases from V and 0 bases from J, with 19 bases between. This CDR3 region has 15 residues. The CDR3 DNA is TGTGCCGGGGGGAATCAGGGACTAGCTAACTATGGCTACACCTTC. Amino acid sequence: CAGGNQGLANYGYTF.